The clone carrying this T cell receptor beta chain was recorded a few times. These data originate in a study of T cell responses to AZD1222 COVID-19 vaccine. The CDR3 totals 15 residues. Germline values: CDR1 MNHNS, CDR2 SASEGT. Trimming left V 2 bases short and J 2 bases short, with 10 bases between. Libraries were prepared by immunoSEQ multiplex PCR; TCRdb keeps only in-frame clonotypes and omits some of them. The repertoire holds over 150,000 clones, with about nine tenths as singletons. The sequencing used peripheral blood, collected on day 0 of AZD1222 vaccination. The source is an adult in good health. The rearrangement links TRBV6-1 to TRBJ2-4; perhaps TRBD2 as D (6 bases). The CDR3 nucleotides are TGTGCCAGCAGTGAATTGGCGGGAACCAAAAACATTCAGTACTTC. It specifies CASSELAGTKNIQYF.